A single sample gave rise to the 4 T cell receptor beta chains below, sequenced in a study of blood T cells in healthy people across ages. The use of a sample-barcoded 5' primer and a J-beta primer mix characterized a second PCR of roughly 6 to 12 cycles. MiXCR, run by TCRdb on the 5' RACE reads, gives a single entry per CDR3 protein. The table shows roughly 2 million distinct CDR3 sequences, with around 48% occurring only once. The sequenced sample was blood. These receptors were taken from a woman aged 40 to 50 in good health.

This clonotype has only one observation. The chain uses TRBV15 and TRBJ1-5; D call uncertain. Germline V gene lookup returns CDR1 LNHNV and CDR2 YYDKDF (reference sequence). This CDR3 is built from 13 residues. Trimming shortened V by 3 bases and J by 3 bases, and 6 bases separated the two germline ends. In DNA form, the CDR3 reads TGTGCCACCAGCAGGCAGATCAATCAGCCCCAGCATTTT. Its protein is CATSRQINQPQHF. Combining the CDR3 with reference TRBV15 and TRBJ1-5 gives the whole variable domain DAMVIQNPRYQVTQFGKPVTLSCSQTLNHNVMYWYQQKSSQAPKLLFHYYDKDFNNEADTPDNFQSRRPNTSFCFLDIRSPGLGDTAMYLCATSRQINQPQHFGDGTRLSIL.

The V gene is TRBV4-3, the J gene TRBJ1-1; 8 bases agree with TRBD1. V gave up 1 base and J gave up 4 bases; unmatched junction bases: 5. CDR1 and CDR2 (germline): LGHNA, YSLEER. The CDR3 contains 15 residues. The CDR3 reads CASSQGEDRGTEAFF. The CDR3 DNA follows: TGCGCCAGCAGCCAAGGGGAAGACAGGGGCACTGAAGCTTTCTTT.

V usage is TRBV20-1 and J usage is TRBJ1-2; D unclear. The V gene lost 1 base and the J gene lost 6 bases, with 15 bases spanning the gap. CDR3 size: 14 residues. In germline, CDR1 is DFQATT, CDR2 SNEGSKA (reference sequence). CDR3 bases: TGCAGTGCTAGAGGTTTGACAAGCAGGAATGGCTACACCTTC. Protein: CSARGLTSRNGYTF.

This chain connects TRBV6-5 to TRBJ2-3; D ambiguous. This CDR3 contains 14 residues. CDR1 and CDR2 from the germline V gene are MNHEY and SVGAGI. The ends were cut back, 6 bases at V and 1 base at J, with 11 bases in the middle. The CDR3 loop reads CASSTVQGTDTQYF. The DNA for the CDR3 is TGTGCCAGCAGCACCGTCCAGGGCACAGATACGCAGTATTTT.